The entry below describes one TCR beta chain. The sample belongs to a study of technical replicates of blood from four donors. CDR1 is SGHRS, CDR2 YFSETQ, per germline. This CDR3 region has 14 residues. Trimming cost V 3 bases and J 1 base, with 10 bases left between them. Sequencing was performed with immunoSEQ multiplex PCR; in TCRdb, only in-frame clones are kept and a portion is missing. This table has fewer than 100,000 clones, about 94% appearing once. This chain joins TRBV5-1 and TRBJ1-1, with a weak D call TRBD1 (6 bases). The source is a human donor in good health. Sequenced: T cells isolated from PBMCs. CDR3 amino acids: CASSSGQTNTEAFF. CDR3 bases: TGCGCCAGCAGCTCCGGACAGACGAACACTGAAGCTTTCTTT.